This T cell receptor (beta chain) was sequenced in a study of Tregs in tolerant kidney transplant recipients. This table comes from immunoSEQ multiplex PCR, and its TCRdb copy is limited to in-frame clones, with some not included. The data contain some 240,000 clones, 80% to 85% of them singletons. The CDR3 is made up of 14 amino acids. The V and J ends lost 0 bases and 3 bases respectively, with 9 bases between them. Germline V gives CDR1 SGHRS, CDR2 YFSETQ. The chain joins TRBV5-1 to TRBJ2-5; D gene unclear. Sequenced material: CD4+ T cells from blood. The TCR was taken from a human donor in good health. In nucleotides, the CDR3 is TGCGCCAGCAGCTTGGGTCTGATGGAAGAGACCCAGTACTTC. It yields the protein CASSLGLMEETQYF.